This T cell receptor beta chain was captured in a study of T cell changes during pregnancy in multiple sclerosis. V shed 4 bases and J 0 bases; nucleotides not matched to a gene: 9. Germline V lookup: CDR1 SEHNR, CDR2 FQNEAQ (reference sequence). The CDR3 extends over 17 amino acids. Profiled with immunoSEQ multiplex PCR; TCRdb holds only in-frame clones, not every one. The sample records under 45,000 clones, 90% to 95% being singletons. This clonotype was obtained from a female donor with multiple sclerosis, enrolled in a pregnancy study. This material consisted of CD4+ T cells from peripheral blood mononuclear cells, taken in the third trimester of pregnancy. V usage is TRBV7-9 and J usage is TRBJ2-3, with TRBD2 matching over 8 bases. The CDR3 coding sequence is TGTGCCAGCAGCTCGACTGGACTAGCAACTAGCACAGATACGCAGTATTTT. This encodes CASSSTGLATSTDTQYF.